This T cell receptor (beta chain) was profiled in a study of PD-1 blockade in classical Hodgkin lymphoma. Produced via immunoSEQ multiplex PCR; TCRdb's table is partial and in-frame only. Of fewer than 30,000 clones in the sample, around 90% are singletons; the top ten hold approximately 0.35%. As to time point: newly diagnosed, previously untreated cHL patient sample. Thawed PBMCs were the source of CD4+ T cells, purified by magnetic negative selection. In this sample, this clone turned up once. The CDR3 runs 15 residues. After removal of 6 bases from V and 6 bases from J, the junction contained 8 bases not matched to a gene. Germline lookup yields CDR1 MNHNY and CDR2 SVGAGI (reference sequence).

The clonotype originates from a human donor with classical Hodgkin lymphoma. The sample consisted of CD4+ T cells from blood. The chain joins TRBV6-6 to TRBJ1-2, with 12 bases that match TRBD1. The CDR3 sequence is CASSPPGQGANGYTF. Here the CDR3 DNA reads TGTGCCAGCAGCCCACCGGGACAGGGGGCGAATGGCTACACCTTC.